The 19 T cell receptor beta chains below come from one sample, sequenced in a study of T cell responses to AZD1222 COVID-19 vaccine. This table comes from immunoSEQ multiplex PCR, and its TCRdb copy is limited to in-frame clones, with some not included. The sample lists some 120,000 clones; over 85% were seen once. The source material was peripheral blood, sampled on day 0 of AZD1222 vaccination. The receptors here all came from an adult in good health.

CDR3 sequence (DNA): TGTGCCAGTAGGGATGATCCCGGGTCGATAAGAAATCAGCCCCAGCATTTT. This sequence encodes CASRDDPGSIRNQPQHF. The chain links TRBV19 to TRBJ1-5; D is undetermined. V was trimmed by 6 bases and J by 4 bases, leaving 22 bases between them. The CDR3 length is 17 residues. Germline CDR1 LNHDA, CDR2 SQIVND (reference sequence).

The chain employs TRBV18 and TRBJ2-5; the D gene is possibly TRBD2 (6 bases). The CDR3 is made up of 13 amino acids. Looked up from germline, CDR1 is KGHSH and CDR2 is LQKENI. The V gene lost 6 bases and the J gene lost 3 bases, with 11 bases spanning the gap. The CDR3 DNA follows: TGTGCCAGCTCGCCGGGAGCGGAAGAGACCCAGTACTTC. This gives the protein CASSPGAEETQYF.

The J gene is TRBJ1-5, the V gene TRBV15; 7 bases map to TRBD1. CDR1 and CDR2 from the germline V gene are LNHNV and YYDKDF (reference sequence). V trimming: 5 bases; J trimming: 4 bases; junction bases outside the gene matches: 5. CDR3 length: 14 amino acids. As DNA, the CDR3 is TGTGCCACCAGCGGCCGCAGGGGGAATCAGCCCCAGCATTTT. Translated: CATSGRRGNQPQHF.

This clone showed up just a few times. The gene calls are TRBV10-3 and TRBJ2-5; D is uncertain. CDR1 is ENHRY, CDR2 SYGVKD, per germline. The CDR3 runs to 16 residues. With 0 bases removed from V and 7 bases from J, the gap between germline ends came to 18 bases. The CDR3 sequence is CAISESISARSRTQYF. CDR3 nucleotide sequence: TGTGCCATCAGTGAGTCGATTTCCGCCCGCTCGAGGACCCAGTACTTC.

The V gene is TRBV5-1, the J gene TRBJ1-1; D call uncertain. Germline V gene lookup returns CDR1 SGHRS and CDR2 YFSETQ. The ends were cut back, 4 bases at V and 1 base at J, with 2 bases in the middle. The CDR3 is 11 amino acids. Here the CDR3 reads CASSGNTEAFF. The CDR3 nucleotides are TGCGCCAGCAGCGGGAACACTGAAGCTTTCTTT.

A single count supports this clone. The chain carries TRBV28 and TRBJ1-1; no firm D call. The CDR3 contains 12 residues. Trimming took off 6 bases at V and 1 base at J, with 6 bases between the two ends. Germline V gene data show CDR1 as MDHEN and CDR2 as SYDVKM. The CDR3 sequence: CASRAWNTEAFF. CDR3 DNA sequence: TGTGCCAGCAGGGCATGGAACACTGAAGCTTTCTTT.

The V and J genes are TRBV11-3 and TRBJ1-6; 7 bases match TRBD1. CDR1 and CDR2 (germline): SGHNT, YENEEA. The CDR3 has 18 amino acids. Trimming at V came to 0 bases and at J to 6 bases, leaving 11 bases not matched to a gene. CDR3 loop: CASSLDLRDSKINSPLHF. The CDR3 DNA reads as TGTGCCAGCAGCTTAGATTTACGGGACAGTAAAATTAATTCACCCCTCCACTTT.

The V and J genes are TRBV15 and TRBJ2-2; D unclear. This CDR3 comprises 14 residues. V was cut by 1 base and J by 5 bases, with 8 bases left in between. CDR1 and CDR2 (germline): LNHNV, YYDKDF (reference sequence). CDR3 protein: CATSRVSGTGELFF. The DNA of the CDR3 is TGTGCCACCAGCAGAGTTTCGGGTACCGGGGAGCTGTTTTTT. The entire variable domain, with the rest obtained from reference TRBV15 and TRBJ2-2, is as follows: DAMVIQNPRYQVTQFGKPVTLSCSQTLNHNVMYWYQQKSSQAPKLLFHYYDKDFNNEADTPDNFQSRRPNTSFCFLDIRSPGLGDTAMYLCATSRVSGTGELFFGEGSRLTVL.

V gene TRBV3-1 (or the pseudogene TRBV3-2) combines with J gene TRBJ1-1, with D perhaps matching TRBD1 (5 bases). There are 14 residues in the CDR3. Trimming cost V 5 bases and J 8 bases, with 18 bases left between them. Germline V lookup: CDR1 LGHDT, CDR2 YNNKEL (reference sequence). The CDR3 DNA follows: TGTGCCAGCAGCGAGAAGGGGCGGGGGACCGAAGCTTTCTTT. It codes for CASSEKGRGTEAFF.

The chain combines TRBV5-5 with TRBJ1-5; 7 positions agree with TRBD1. The CDR3 spans 15 residues. In germline, CDR1 is SGHKS, CDR2 YYEKEE (reference sequence). The V and J ends lost 0 bases and 6 bases, in that order; junction bases with no gene match: 6. The DNA of the CDR3 is TGTGCCAGCAGCTTGGGACAGGGTAGGGGTCAGCCCCAGCATTTT. Translation: CASSLGQGRGQPQHF.

This chain joins TRBV5-1 and TRBJ2-7; TRBD2 aligns across 8 bases. The CDR3 has 13 amino acids. V lost 4 bases to trimming and J lost 6 bases; unmatched junction nucleotides: 6. Germline V lookup: CDR1 SGHRS, CDR2 YFSETQ. The DNA for the CDR3 is TGCGCCAGCAGCCTATCGGGGGGGCTCGAGCAGTACTTC. Protein product: CASSLSGGLEQYF.

The chain joins TRBV2 to TRBJ2-2; 8 nucleotides match TRBD2. V trimming: 3 bases; J trimming: 6 bases; junction bases outside the gene matches: 3. This CDR3 is built from 14 residues. CDR1 and CDR2 from the germline V gene are SNHLY and FYNNEI. CDR3 DNA sequence: TGTGCCAGCAGTGAGAGCGGGAGCCCCGGGGAGCTGTTTTTT. Protein: CASSESGSPGELFF.

The chain is built from TRBV4-2 and TRBJ1-5, with D uncertain. V was clipped by 1 base and J by 3 bases, with 13 bases between them. Germline loops: CDR1 LGHNA, CDR2 YNFKEQ. This CDR3 is built from 16 residues. CDR3 protein: CASSQVVTQHNQPQHF. The CDR3 coding sequence is TGTGCCAGCAGCCAAGTTGTTACGCAACACAATCAGCCCCAGCATTTT.

V is TRBV6-2 or TRBV6-3 and J is TRBJ1-2; the D gene is possibly TRBD1 (6 bases). CDR1 MNHEY and CDR2 SVGEGT come from the germline V gene. This CDR3 comprises 13 residues. Trimming shortened V by 5 bases and J by 5 bases, and 12 bases separated the two germline ends. The CDR3 spells CASSQGRTYGYTF. The CDR3 DNA reads as TGTGCCAGCAGTCAGGGGCGGACATATGGCTACACCTTC.

This clone was picked up one time. This same CDR3 is encoded by further DNA sequences in the sample. The chain joins TRBV29-1 to TRBJ1-1; 7 nucleotides line up with TRBD1. The germline V gene has CDR1 SQVTM and CDR2 ANQGSEA. The CDR3 consists of 12 residues. V lost 7 bases and J lost 2; bases outside the gene matches: 4. DNA for the CDR3: TGCAGCGGAAACAGGGGAAACACTGAAGCTTTCTTT. Translating gives CSGNRGNTEAFF. Complete variable domain (other parts from reference TRBV29-1 and TRBJ1-1): SAVISQKPSRDICQRGTSLTIQCQVDSQVTMMFWYRQQPGQSLTLIATANQGSEATYESGFVIDKFPISRPNLTFSTLTVSNMSPEDSSIYLCSGNRGNTEAFFGQGTRLTVV.

This clone was seen a few times. The genes are TRBV5-6 and TRBJ2-5, with D possibly TRBD2 on 6 matching bases. Germline values: CDR1 SGHDT, CDR2 YYEEEE. This CDR3 is built from 15 residues. Trimming stripped 3 bases from V and 2 bases from J, with 14 bases between. The CDR3: CASSYPSGQQETQYF. The CDR3 DNA reads TGTGCCAGCAGCTATCCCAGCGGGCAGCAAGAGACCCAGTACTTC.

J is TRBJ2-6 and V is TRBV9, with no clear D. Germline assignment: CDR1 SGDLS and CDR2 YYNGEE. The CDR3 runs to 12 residues. Trimming took 6 bases from V and 2 from J, leaving 3 bases between them. CDR3 loop: CASTTGANVLTF. The CDR3 coding sequence is TGTGCCAGCACCACTGGGGCCAACGTCCTGACTTTC.

This clone has just a few counts. V and J are TRBV18 and TRBJ1-2; the D is unclear. V was cut by 0 bases and J by 5 bases, with 10 bases left in between. The CDR3 has 14 amino acids. The V gene's germline CDR1 is KGHSH and CDR2 LQKENI. Here the CDR3 reads CASSPPNNPYGYTF. The CDR3 DNA sequence: TGTGCCAGCTCACCACCGAACAACCCTTATGGCTACACCTTC.

This chain joins TRBV7-9 and TRBJ1-1; no clear D gene. The length of the CDR3 is 12 residues. Per germline, CDR1 SEHNR and CDR2 FQNEAQ (reference sequence). With 2 bases removed from V and 5 bases from J, the gap between germline ends came to 6 bases. In nucleotides, the CDR3 is TGTGCCAGCAGCTTAAGTCGTACTGAAGCTTTCTTT. Protein product: CASSLSRTEAFF.